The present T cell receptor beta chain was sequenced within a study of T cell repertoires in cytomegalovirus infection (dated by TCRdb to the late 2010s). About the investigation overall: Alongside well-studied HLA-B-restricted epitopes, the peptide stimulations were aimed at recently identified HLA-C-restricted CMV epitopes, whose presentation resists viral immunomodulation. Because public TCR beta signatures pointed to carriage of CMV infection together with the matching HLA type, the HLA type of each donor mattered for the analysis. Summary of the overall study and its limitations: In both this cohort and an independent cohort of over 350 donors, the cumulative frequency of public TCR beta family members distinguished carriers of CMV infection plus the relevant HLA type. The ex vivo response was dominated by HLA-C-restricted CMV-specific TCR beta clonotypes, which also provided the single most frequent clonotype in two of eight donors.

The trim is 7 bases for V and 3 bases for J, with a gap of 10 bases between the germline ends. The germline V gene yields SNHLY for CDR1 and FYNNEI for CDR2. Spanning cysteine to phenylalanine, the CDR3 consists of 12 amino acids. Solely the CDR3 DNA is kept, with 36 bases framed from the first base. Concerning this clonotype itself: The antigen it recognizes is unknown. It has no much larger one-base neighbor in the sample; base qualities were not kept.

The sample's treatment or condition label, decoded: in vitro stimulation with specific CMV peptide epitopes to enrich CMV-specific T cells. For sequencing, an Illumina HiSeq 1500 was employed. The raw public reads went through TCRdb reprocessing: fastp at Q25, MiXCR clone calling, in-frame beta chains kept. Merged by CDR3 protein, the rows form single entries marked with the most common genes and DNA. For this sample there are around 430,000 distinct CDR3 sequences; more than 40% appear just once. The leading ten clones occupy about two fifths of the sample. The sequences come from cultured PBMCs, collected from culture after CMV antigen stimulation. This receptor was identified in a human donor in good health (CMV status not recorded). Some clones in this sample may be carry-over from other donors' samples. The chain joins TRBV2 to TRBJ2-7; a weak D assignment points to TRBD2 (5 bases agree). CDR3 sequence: CASMPGYYEQYF. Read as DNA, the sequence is TGTGCCAGCATGCCGGGATACTACGAGCAGTACTTC.